This T cell receptor beta chain was retrieved from a study of blood T cell repertoires in COVID-19. The overall study: Samples of COVID-19 (acute and convalescent) were obtained from the United States, Italy and Spain. PBMCs, B-cell-depleted T cells, or T cells provided the cDNA or gDNA that made up the material.

Germline values: CDR1 SGHNT, CDR2 YYREEE (reference sequence). This CDR3 has 12 amino acids. V was pared by 0 bases and J by 11 bases, with 8 bases between. As originally analysed: Estimated nucleated cell counts came from reference gene primer amplification. The table came from immunoSEQ multiplex PCR; TCRdb's copy has only in-frame clones and leaves some out. For V, J and clone size, that table is used; D and trimming come from the DNA. Of 95,000 to 150,000 clones listed, more than 85% are singletons. Enrollment of patients from Seattle took place during active infection, with longitudinal follow-up.

The V call is TRBV5-4, the J call TRBJ1-4, with no clear D. What was sequenced was peripheral blood. This receptor was identified in a man aged 50 to 60 with COVID-19, enrolled during active disease. The CDR3: CASSLVGGKLFF. The CDR3 coding sequence is TGTGCCAGCAGCTTGGTAGGAGGGAAACTGTTTTTT.